The sequence of this T cell receptor beta chain was determined in a study of CD8 T cells in Susac syndrome. About this clonotype: Its cognate antigen is unknown.

Reverse transcription of roughly 0.5 to 1 ug RNA was carried out with random hexamers. TCRdb re-called the immunoSEQ multiplex PCR reads with MiXCR, one entry per CDR3 protein. The table has about 300,000 distinct CDR3 sequences, over 75% seen once. The CDR3 is made up of 16 amino acids. CDR1 is MNHEY and CDR2 is SVGAGI in the germline V gene. Germline trimming cut 0 bases from V and 2 bases from J; bases unmatched to any gene: 4. General study points: The relatively small number of individuals in the TCR sequencing and HLA analysis was acknowledged by the study.

TCR beta sequences were obtained from blood CD8+ and CD4+ T cells. Treatment-naive patients with stable or active relapsing-remitting disease were the multiple sclerosis controls. The authors negatively isolated CD8+ and CD4+ T cells and FACS-enriched TEMRA cells. Sequencing was performed on CD8+ T cells from PBMCs. The gene calls are TRBV6-5 and TRBJ2-7, with 10 bases matching TRBD2. This clonotype originated in a human donor with multiple sclerosis. CDR3 sequence: CASSYSPSGSTYEQYF. CDR3 DNA sequence: TGTGCCAGCAGTTACTCACCTAGCGGGAGCACCTACGAGCAGTACTTC.